The entry below describes one TCR beta chain. Its antigen remains undetermined. This record comes from a study of TET2 disruption in CD19-targeted CAR T cells listed by TCRdb under 2018. Context from the whole study: No additional inclusion criteria were applied, and the number of samples was determined by the original clinical trial design and by sample availability. General study outcomes and caveats: Conclusions about the CAR T cells of the patient were based on extensive analysis of a single subject.

Deep sequencing of the TCR beta chain was done using the immunoSEQ assay. The authors processed their data as follows. Only productive TCR beta rearrangements went into calculating clonotype frequencies. This immuneACCESS table, as held by TCRdb, lists in-frame sequences with V and J called but not all clones. Of the missing ones, under half trace to an unresolved V gene in checked studies; the others have no known cause. V, J and clone size are taken as reported in that table, and D and trimming were inferred from the DNA itself. Per the sample table, the count is about 2,000 clones. In total, the top ten clones hold approximately 16% of the sample. The treatment or condition label of this sample denotes: autologous CTL019 cells: CD19 CAR with 4-1BB and CD3 zeta domains. The CD19 CAR incorporated TCR zeta and 4-1BB costimulatory signaling domains. Leukapheresis was used to collect the T cells for CTL019 manufacturing from peripheral blood. The DNeasy Blood and Tissue Kit was used to extract genomic DNA from pre-infusion T cells, peripheral blood, or sorted post-infusion T cells.

Sequences were derived from CD8+ T cells sorted from cultured blood T cells, sampled for CD19 CAR T cell therapy. This TCR derives from a man aged 65 to 85 with chronic lymphocytic leukemia.

The CDR3 is CSARGGGPYEQYF. The CDR3 bases that were read are TGCAGTGCTAGAGGAGGGGGCCCCTACGAG. The sequence is built from TRBV20-1 and TRBJ2-7; TRBD1 fits 7 bases in the junction. From the germline J gene comes the end of the CDR3, since the read stops 3 residues before it. The CDR3 starts with the cysteine, ends with the phenylalanine, and has 13 residues. Only the CDR3 bases that were read are kept: 30 of them, in frame from base 1. At the junction V is shortened by 1 base and J by 2 bases; bases outside the gene matches: 2. The germline V gene (reference sequence) yields DFQATT for CDR1 and SNEGSKA for CDR2.